This TCR beta chain appears in the sequencing data of a study of cytomegalovirus exposure and HLA in healthy donors (dated by TCRdb to about 2017). Regarding the research as a whole: The approximately 710 repertoires of the first cohort and the approximately 130 validation repertoires were produced on the same platform, according to a later analysis. The study aimed to test whether signatures of past pathogen exposure could be identified by cataloging public T cell receptors. To predict cytomegalovirus infection status, the study combined high-throughput TCR immunosequencing, statistical association of individual TCRs with disease status, and machine learning. A separate validation cohort of 100 to 150 different subjects was used in addition to the 666-subject first cohort. Broader findings and caveats from the paper: The authors suggested that the approach could potentially be generalized to other disease states and immunological phenotypes. A later analysis had no HLA typing for the validation cohort, so co-occurrence there was scored across all 130 or so repertoires. The classifier was reported to diagnose cytomegalovirus status with high specificity and sensitivity in both the original and validation cohorts. In vitro tests confirmed that a few of the cytomegalovirus-associated TCR beta chains recognize cytomegalovirus antigens. In the study, some 160 TCR beta chains were listed as associated with cytomegalovirus. Subsequent analysis determined that TCRs grouped into clusters in the first cohort also showed a tendency toward co-occurrence across the 130 or so validation repertoires, and 90% to 95% of cluster scores exceeded 0. While some public TCRs were present in many individuals, most TCR sequences turned up only very rarely across donors.

The CDR3 spans 11 residues, from the cysteine through the phenylalanine. Only the CDR3 DNA is retained, 33 bases long and in frame from the first base. Via the germline V gene (reference sequence), CDR1 is WNHNN and CDR2 SYGVQD. Trimming leaves V shorter by 8 bases and J shorter by 5 bases, with the junction holding 1 base beyond the gene matches. This clone appeared a single time. What antigen it recognizes has not been identified. The sample holds no much larger clone one base away, and base qualities are not on file. Library construction relied on the immunoSEQ multiplex PCR assay. In the original analysis: To diagnose cytomegalovirus status from the catalog of TCR beta chain sequences, a statistical classification framework was built. Held by TCRdb, this immuneACCESS table contains in-frame sequences only and omits some clones. Under half of the omission traces to an unresolved V gene where checked; the cause of the rest is unknown. V, J and clone size derive from that table, while D and trimming were established from the DNA sequence. The sample table records 75,000 to 85,000 clones; approximately 90% of these occur just once. Together, the top ten hold approximately 2% of the sample.

Separate from the approximately 670-subject first cohort, the validation cohort of roughly 130 subjects was the group to which the donors belonged. The TCR sequence derives from a man younger than 45 in good health and CMV-seronegative. The receptor chain draws on TRBV10-1 and TRBJ2-5; the junction holds 8 bases that match TRBD2. The sample consisted of PBMCs. The DNA sequence is TGCGCCAGCCAGCGGGGGGAGACCCAGTACTTC. This sequence encodes CASQRGETQYF.